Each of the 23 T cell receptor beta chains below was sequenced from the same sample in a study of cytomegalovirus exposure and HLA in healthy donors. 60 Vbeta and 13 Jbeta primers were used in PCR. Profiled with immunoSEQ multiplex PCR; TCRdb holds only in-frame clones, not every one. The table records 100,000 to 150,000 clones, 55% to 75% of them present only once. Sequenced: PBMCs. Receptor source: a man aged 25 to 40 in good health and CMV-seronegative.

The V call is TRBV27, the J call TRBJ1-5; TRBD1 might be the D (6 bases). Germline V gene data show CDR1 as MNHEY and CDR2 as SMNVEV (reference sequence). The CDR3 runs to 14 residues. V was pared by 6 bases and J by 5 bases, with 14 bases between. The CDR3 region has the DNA TGTGCCAGCAGGCGGGCCAACAGGGATCAGCCCCAGCATTTT. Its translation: CASRRANRDQPQHF.

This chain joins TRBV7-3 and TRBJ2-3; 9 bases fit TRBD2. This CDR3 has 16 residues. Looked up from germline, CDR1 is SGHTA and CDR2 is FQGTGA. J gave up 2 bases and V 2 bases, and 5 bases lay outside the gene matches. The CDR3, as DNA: TGTGCCAGCAGCTTAGGGACTAGCCGATACACAGATACGCAGTATTTT. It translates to CASSLGTSRYTDTQYF.

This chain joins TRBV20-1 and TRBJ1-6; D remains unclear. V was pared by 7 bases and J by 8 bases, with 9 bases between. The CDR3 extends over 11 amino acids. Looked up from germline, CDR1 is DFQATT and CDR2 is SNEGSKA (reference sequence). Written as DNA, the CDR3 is TGCAGTGTCCTCGAGTATTCACCCCTCCACTTT. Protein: CSVLEYSPLHF.

Here the CDR3 reads CAWSSQMNTEAFF. The CDR3 DNA follows: TGTGCCTGGAGTAGTCAGATGAACACTGAAGCTTTCTTT. The chain recombines TRBV30 with TRBJ1-1; D remains unclear. V was pared by 2 bases and J by 0 bases, with 7 bases between. CDR1 and CDR2 from the germline V gene are GTSNPN and SVGIG (reference sequence). This CDR3 region has 13 residues. Full variable domain (missing parts from reference TRBV30 and TRBJ1-1): SQTIHQWPATLVQPVGSPLSLECTVEGTSNPNLYWYRQAAGRGLQLLFYSVGIGQISSEVPQNLSASRPQDRQFILSSKKLLLSDSGFYLCAWSSQMNTEAFFGQGTRLTVV.

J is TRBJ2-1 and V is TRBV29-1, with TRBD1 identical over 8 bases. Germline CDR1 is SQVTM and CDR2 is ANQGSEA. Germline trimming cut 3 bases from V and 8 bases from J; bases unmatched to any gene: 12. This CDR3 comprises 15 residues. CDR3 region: CSVDKAGGANDEQFF. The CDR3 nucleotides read TGCAGCGTTGATAAGGCAGGGGGCGCGAACGATGAGCAGTTCTTC.

CDR3 protein: CASSRPGQAYEQYF. DNA for the CDR3: TGCGCCAGCAGCCGACCTGGACAGGCTTACGAGCAGTACTTC. This rearrangement joins TRBV4-1 to TRBJ2-7, with TRBD1 identical over 7 bases. Germline V CDR1 and CDR2: MGHRA, YSYEKL. The CDR3 runs 14 residues. After removal of 4 bases from V and 4 bases from J, the junction contained 7 bases not matched to a gene.

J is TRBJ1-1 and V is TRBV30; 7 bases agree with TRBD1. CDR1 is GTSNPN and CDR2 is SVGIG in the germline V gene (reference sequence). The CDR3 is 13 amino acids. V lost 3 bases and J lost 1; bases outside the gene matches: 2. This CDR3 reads CAWSRGTNTEAFF. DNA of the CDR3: TGTGCCTGGAGCAGGGGGACGAACACTGAAGCTTTCTTT.

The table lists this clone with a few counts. CDR3 protein: CASRRGGSYEQYF. Here the CDR3 DNA reads TGTGCCAGCAGGCGGGGGGGATCCTACGAGCAGTACTTC. V gene TRBV6-5 combines with J gene TRBJ2-7; the match to TRBD2 covers 9 bases. Germline CDR1 MNHEY, CDR2 SVGAGI. The trim removed 6 bases at V and 1 base at J, leaving 1 base unmatched. CDR3 length equals 13 residues.

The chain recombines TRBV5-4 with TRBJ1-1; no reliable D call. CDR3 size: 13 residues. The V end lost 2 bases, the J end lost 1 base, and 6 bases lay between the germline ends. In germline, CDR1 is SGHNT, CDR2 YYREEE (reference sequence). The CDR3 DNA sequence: TGTGCCAGCAGCTTCCGGGGGAACACTGAAGCTTTCTTT. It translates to CASSFRGNTEAFF.

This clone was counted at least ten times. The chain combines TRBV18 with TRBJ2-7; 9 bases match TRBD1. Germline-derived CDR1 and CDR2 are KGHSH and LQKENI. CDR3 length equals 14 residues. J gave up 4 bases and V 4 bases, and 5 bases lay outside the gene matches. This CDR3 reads CASSQDRGLYEQYF. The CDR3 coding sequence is TGTGCCAGCTCACAGGACAGGGGTTTGTACGAGCAGTACTTC.

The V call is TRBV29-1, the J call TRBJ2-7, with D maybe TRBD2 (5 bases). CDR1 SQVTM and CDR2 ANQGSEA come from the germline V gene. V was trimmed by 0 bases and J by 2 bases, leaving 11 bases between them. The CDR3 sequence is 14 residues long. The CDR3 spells CSVEDSGETYEQYF. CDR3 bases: TGCAGCGTTGAAGATTCCGGGGAGACCTACGAGCAGTACTTC.

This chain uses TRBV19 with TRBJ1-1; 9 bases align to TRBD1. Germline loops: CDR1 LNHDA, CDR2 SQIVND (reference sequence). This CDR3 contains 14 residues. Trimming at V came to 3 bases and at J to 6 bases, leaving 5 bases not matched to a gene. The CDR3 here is CASSMRQGVAEAFF. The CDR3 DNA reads TGTGCCAGTAGTATGCGACAGGGGGTAGCTGAAGCTTTCTTT.

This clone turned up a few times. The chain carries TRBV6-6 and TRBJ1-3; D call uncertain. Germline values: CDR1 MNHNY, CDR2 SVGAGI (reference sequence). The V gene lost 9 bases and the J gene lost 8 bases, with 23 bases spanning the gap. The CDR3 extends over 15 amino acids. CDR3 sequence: CASSPPGAQSDTIYF. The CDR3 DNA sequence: TGTGCCAGTTCCCCCCCAGGTGCTCAGTCGGACACCATATATTTT.

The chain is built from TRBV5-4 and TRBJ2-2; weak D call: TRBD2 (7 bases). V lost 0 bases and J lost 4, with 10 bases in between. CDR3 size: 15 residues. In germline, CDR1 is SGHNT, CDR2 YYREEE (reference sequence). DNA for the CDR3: TGTGCCAGCAGCTTGGCCGGGGGGCTCACCGGGGAGCTGTTTTTT. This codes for CASSLAGGLTGELFF. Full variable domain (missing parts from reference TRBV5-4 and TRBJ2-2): ETGVTQSPTHLIKTRGQQVTLRCSSQSGHNTVSWYQQALGQGPQFIFQYYREEENGRGNFPPRFSGLQFPNYSSELNVNALELDDSALYLCASSLAGGLTGELFFGEGSRLTVL.

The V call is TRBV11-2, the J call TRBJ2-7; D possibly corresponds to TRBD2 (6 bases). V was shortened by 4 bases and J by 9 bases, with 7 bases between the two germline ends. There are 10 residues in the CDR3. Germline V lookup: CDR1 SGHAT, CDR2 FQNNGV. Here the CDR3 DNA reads TGTGCCAGCAGCTCGGGAGCGCAGTACTTC. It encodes CASSSGAQYF. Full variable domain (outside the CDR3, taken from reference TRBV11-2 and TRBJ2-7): EAGVAQSPRYKIIEKRQSVAFWCNPISGHATLYWYQQILGQGPKLLIQFQNNGVVDDSQLPKDRFSAERLKGVDSTLKIQPAKLEDSAVYLCASSSGAQYFGPGTRLTVT.

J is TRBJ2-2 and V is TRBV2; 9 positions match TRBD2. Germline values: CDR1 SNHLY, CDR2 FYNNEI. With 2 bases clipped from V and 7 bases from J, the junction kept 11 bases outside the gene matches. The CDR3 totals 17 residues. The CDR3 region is CASSEYSAGGLNGELFF. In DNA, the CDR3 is TGTGCCAGCAGTGAATATTCCGCGGGGGGGCTTAACGGGGAGCTGTTTTTT. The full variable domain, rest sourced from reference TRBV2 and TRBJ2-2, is EPEVTQTPSHQVTQMGQEVILRCVPISNHLYFYWYRQILGQKVEFLVSFYNNEISEKSEIFDDQFSVERPDGSNFTLKIRSTKLEDSAMYFCASSEYSAGGLNGELFFGEGSRLTVL.

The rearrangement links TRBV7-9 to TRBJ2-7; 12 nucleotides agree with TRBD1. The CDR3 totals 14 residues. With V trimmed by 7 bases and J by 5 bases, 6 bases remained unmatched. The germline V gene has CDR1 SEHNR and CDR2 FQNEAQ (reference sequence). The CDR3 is CASTVGQGADEQYF. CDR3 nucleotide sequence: TGTGCCAGCACCGTGGGACAGGGGGCAGACGAGCAGTACTTC.

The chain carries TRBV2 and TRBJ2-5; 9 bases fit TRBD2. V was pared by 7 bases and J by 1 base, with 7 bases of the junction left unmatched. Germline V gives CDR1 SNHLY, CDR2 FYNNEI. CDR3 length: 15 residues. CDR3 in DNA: TGTGCCAGCATCCAAGCGGGGGGCCTCCAAGAGACCCAGTACTTC. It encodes CASIQAGGLQETQYF. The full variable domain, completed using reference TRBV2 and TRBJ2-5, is EPEVTQTPSHQVTQMGQEVILRCVPISNHLYFYWYRQILGQKVEFLVSFYNNEISEKSEIFDDQFSVERPDGSNFTLKIRSTKLEDSAMYFCASIQAGGLQETQYFGPGTRLLVL.

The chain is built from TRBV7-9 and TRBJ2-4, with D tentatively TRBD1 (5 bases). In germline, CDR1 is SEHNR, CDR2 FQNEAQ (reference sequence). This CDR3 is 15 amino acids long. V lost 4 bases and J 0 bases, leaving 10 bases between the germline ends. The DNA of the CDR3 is TGTGCCAGCAGCTGGGGCGGCGAAGCCAAAAACATTCAGTACTTC. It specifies CASSWGGEAKNIQYF. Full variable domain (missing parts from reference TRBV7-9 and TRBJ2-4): DTGVSQNPRHKITKRGQNVTFRCDPISEHNRLYWYRQTLGQGPEFLTYFQNEAQLEKSRLLSDRFSAERPKGSFSTLEIQRTEQGDSAMYLCASSWGGEAKNIQYFGAGTRLSVL.

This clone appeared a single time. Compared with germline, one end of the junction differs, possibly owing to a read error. In DNA, the CDR3 is TGTGCCAGCAGCTTGGGAGGCCCTAGCGGGGAGAACTACGAGCAGTATTTC. Amino acids: CASSLGGPSGENYEQYF. The rearrangement links TRBV5-6 to TRBJ2-7, with TRBD2 identical over 9 bases. CDR1 and CDR2 (germline): SGHDT, YYEEEE. The CDR3 contains 17 residues.

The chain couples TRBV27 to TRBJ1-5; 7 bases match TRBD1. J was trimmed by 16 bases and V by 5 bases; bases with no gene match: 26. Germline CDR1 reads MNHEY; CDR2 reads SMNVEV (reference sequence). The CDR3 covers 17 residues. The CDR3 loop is CASSPIQGRAEQGIKHF. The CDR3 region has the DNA TGTGCCAGCAGTCCTATCCAGGGCCGGGCCGAACAGGGGATAAAACATTTT.

The CDR3 coding sequence is TGTGCCAGCAGTTACTCGAGGGCAGGAGTAAACACTGAAGCTTTCTTT. The encoded protein is CASSYSRAGVNTEAFF. V and J are TRBV6-5 and TRBJ1-1; D not resolved. The length of the CDR3 is 16 residues. Trimming took off 0 bases at V and 2 bases at J, with 13 bases between the two ends. Germline CDR1 MNHEY, CDR2 SVGAGI.

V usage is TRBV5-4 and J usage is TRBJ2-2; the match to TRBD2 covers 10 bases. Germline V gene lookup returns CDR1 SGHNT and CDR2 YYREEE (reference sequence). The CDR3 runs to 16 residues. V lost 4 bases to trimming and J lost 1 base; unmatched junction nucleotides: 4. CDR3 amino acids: CASSPLAGGNTGELFF. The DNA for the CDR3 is TGTGCCAGCAGCCCTTTAGCGGGGGGGAACACCGGGGAGCTGTTTTTT.